One sample yielded the 28 T cell receptor beta chains listed below, sequenced in a study of tumor-infiltrating lymphocytes in primary liver carcinoma. Germline DNA was also extracted, and blood RNA was taken from unsorted whole blood. TCR beta cDNA came from about 0.45 ug total RNA, primed with a constant-region primer. A slightly modified ARM-PCR protocol with three nested multiplex PCR rounds produced these TCR beta libraries. It was with TRBV1-TRBV30 forward primers and a C-beta reverse primer that the first two PCR rounds were run, at about 10 cycles each. TCRdb recomputed calls from the multiplex PCR reads with MiXCR, one row per CDR3 protein. Of about 310,000 distinct CDR3 sequences in the sample, 60% to 80% were seen once. The sample comprised peripheral blood. These receptors originate from a man aged 35-49 years with primary liver carcinoma and hepatitis B virus infection.

This clonotype was observed at least ten times. The chain combines TRBV12-3 or TRBV12-4 with TRBJ1-1; D gene ambiguous. The CDR3 sequence is 15 residues long. V was clipped by 7 bases and J by 11 bases, with 26 bases between them. CDR3 sequence (DNA): TGTGCCAGCAAACCCAGCCGGGCAGGTGGGTTGGGTGCTTTCTTT. As protein: CASKPSRAGGLGAFF.

This clonotype came up once. One end of the junction is discordant with germline, which a read error may explain. The chain joins TRBV11-2 to TRBJ1-5; D call uncertain. The CDR3 spans 15 residues. Germline V gene sequence: CDR1 SGHAT, CDR2 FQNNGV. The CDR3 spells CAGSPDGYSNQPRHF. CDR3 coding DNA: TGTGCCGGCAGTCCGGACGGATATAGCAATCAGCCCCGGCATTTT.

Remarks on this clonotype: Because the CDR3 is missing its conserved closing phenylalanine or tryptophan, this is likely a read error. V usage is TRBV29-1 and J usage is TRBJ1-2, with D possibly matching TRBD1 (5 bases). The CDR3 spans 12 residues. In germline, CDR1 is SQVTM, CDR2 ANQGSEA. CDR3 in DNA: TGCAACGTCCGGACGGGGACCTATGGCTACACCTTA. It yields the protein CNVRTGTYGYTL.

The sample holds one count of this clonotype. A read error is possible here, since a much larger clone lies one base away. The J gene is TRBJ2-1, the V gene TRBV12-3 or TRBV12-4; 11 nucleotides line up with TRBD2. The CDR3 runs to 15 residues. In DNA form, the CDR3 reads TGTGCCAGCAGTCCTGGGACTAGCGGATACAATAAGCAGTTCTTC. It codes for CASSPGTSGYNKQFF.

A word on this clonotype: A read error may be the cause here, since a much bigger clone is one base away. This chain joins TRBV14 and TRBJ2-1; 9 bases agree with TRBD2. This CDR3 spans 16 amino acids. CDR1 is SGHDN and CDR2 is FVKESK in the germline V gene. With 4 bases clipped from V and 3 bases from J, the junction kept 7 bases outside the gene matches. This chain's CDR3 is CASSRVRLADYNEQFF. CDR3 bases: TGTGCCAGCAGCCGAGTACGACTAGCGGACTACAATGAGCAGTTCTTC.

This clonotype was counted ten times or more. The chain carries TRBV4-2 and TRBJ2-3, with no clear D. Germline loops: CDR1 LGHNA, CDR2 YNFKEQ. The V end was cut by 1 base, the J end by 1 base, with 9 bases between. This CDR3 is 15 amino acids long. Here the CDR3 reads CASSQGGSRTDTQYF. Here the CDR3 DNA reads TGTGCCAGCAGCCAAGGGGGTAGCCGCACAGATACGCAGTATTTT.

This clonotype came up once. J is TRBJ1-5 and V is TRBV5-5, with D unresolved. V lost 0 bases, J lost 5 bases, and 6 bases lay in between. Germline CDR1 SGHKS, CDR2 YYEKEE (reference sequence). This CDR3 is 13 amino acids long. This CDR3 is CASSLVPDQPQHF. CDR3 bases: TGTGCCAGCAGCTTGGTTCCCGATCAGCCCCAGCATTTT.

Ten or more counts support this clonotype. The gene calls are TRBV12-3 or TRBV12-4 and TRBJ2-5, with D possibly TRBD2 on 6 matching bases. The CDR3 spans 14 residues. Between the trimmed V and J ends, which lost 4 bases and 4 bases, there was a span of 13 bases. The CDR3 DNA is TGTGCCAGCAGTTCGGGACTCCCCTCAGAGACCCAGTACTTC. This gives the protein CASSSGLPSETQYF.

Regarding this clonotype: Being one base from a much bigger clone, this may be a read error. The DNA of the CDR3 is TGCGCCGGCAGCCAAGATACCCGGACGGCTTATGGCTACACCTTC. Translation gives CAGSQDTRTAYGYTF. The chain has TRBV4-3 and TRBJ1-2, with D unresolved. The CDR3 covers 15 residues. The germline V gene encodes CDR1 LGHNA and CDR2 YSLEER.

A remark on this clonotype: With a much larger clone just one base away, this may be a read error. The V and J genes are TRBV5-4 and TRBJ2-3; tentative D call: TRBD2 (6 bases). The germline V gene encodes CDR1 SGHNT and CDR2 YYREEE (reference sequence). The CDR3 length is 15 residues. V was shortened by 2 bases and J by 3 bases, with 13 bases between the two germline ends. Here the CDR3 DNA reads TGTGCCAGCAGCTTTCGGATCGGGACTACAGATACGCAGTATTTT. Amino acid sequence: CASSFRIGTTDTQYF.

The chain uses TRBV14 and TRBJ2-1; D might be TRBD1 or TRBD2, each matching 6 bases. Trimming pared 4 bases from V and 5 bases from J, leaving 15 bases between. The germline V gene encodes CDR1 SGHDN and CDR2 FVKESK. This CDR3 region has 15 residues. The CDR3 DNA reads as TGTGCCAGCAGCCCGAACGGGGGCTACAACAATGAGCAGTTCTTC. This encodes CASSPNGGYNNEQFF.

Note on this clonotype: This may be a read error: a much more frequent sequence differs by one nucleotide. This chain joins TRBV13 and TRBJ2-2, with a weak D call TRBD2 (5 bases). Germline V gene sequence: CDR1 PRHDT, CDR2 FYEKMQ (reference sequence). This CDR3 has 14 amino acids. The CDR3 nucleotides are TGTGCCAGCGGCTTAGGAGGGAACACCGGGGAGCTGTTTTTT. This gives the protein CASGLGGNTGELFF.

Details on this clonotype: In this CDR3 the conserved last residue, phenylalanine or tryptophan, is missing, so a read error is likely. The gene calls are TRBV11-2 and TRBJ2-3; the match to TRBD2 covers 10 bases. Germline CDR1 is SGHAT and CDR2 is FQNNGV. This CDR3 contains 17 residues. In DNA, the CDR3 is TGTGACAGCACCAACCAGGTTTCTAGCGGGAGCTCAGATACGCAGTATGTT. Protein product: CDSTNQVSSGSSDTQYV.

The gene calls are TRBV5-4 and TRBJ1-2; D unclear. Germline CDR1 reads SGHNT; CDR2 reads YYREEE (reference sequence). V was clipped by 0 bases and J by 4 bases, with 13 bases between them. CDR3 length equals 15 residues. The CDR3 spells CASSLALGNSYGYTF. The CDR3 DNA is TGTGCCAGCAGCTTGGCCCTTGGGAATAGCTATGGCTACACCTTC.

In the case of this clonotype: One junction end does not reproduce the germline sequence, and a read error may be involved. The J gene is TRBJ2-3, the V gene TRBV29-1; D might be TRBD1 (5 bases). Germline-derived CDR1 and CDR2 are SQVTM and ANQGSEA. CDR3 size: 12 residues. CDR3 DNA sequence: TGCAGCGTTGATGACAGCACGGATACGCTGTATTTT. Its protein is CSVDDSTDTLYF.

Turning to this clonotype: At one of its ends the junction is not consistent with the germline gene, which may arise from a read error. This chain uses TRBV20-1 with TRBJ2-7; 9 bases fit TRBD1. Germline CDR1 and CDR2: DFQATT and SNEGSKA (reference sequence). This CDR3 comprises 14 residues. CDR3 residues: CSAKVGQGRHEQYF. Here the CDR3 DNA reads TGCAGTGCTAAAGTTGGACAGGGGCGGCACGAGCAGTATTTC.

With respect to this clonotype: Germline and junction disagree at one end, which may indicate a read error. The chain links TRBV11-2 to TRBJ2-2, with TRBD2 identical over 13 bases. The germline gives CDR1 SGHAT, CDR2 FQNNGV. The CDR3 consists of 15 residues. CDR3 amino acids: CASSLDGTSGKGLLF. Here the CDR3 DNA reads TGTGCCAGCAGCTTAGACGGGACTAGCGGGAAGGGGCTGCTTTTT. The variable domain in full, with the rest retrieved from reference TRBV11-2 and TRBJ2-2, is EAGVAQSPRYKIIEKRQSVAFWCNPISGHATLYWYQQILGQGPKLLIQFQNNGVVDDSQLPKDRFSAERLKGVDSTLKIQPAKLEDSAVYLCASSLDGTSGKGLLFGEGSRLTVL.

V gene TRBV11-2 combines with J gene TRBJ2-1; the D call may be TRBD1 or TRBD2 (5 bases each). From germline, CDR1 is SGHAT and CDR2 FQNNGV. Trimming took 11 bases from V and 2 from J, leaving 19 bases between them. The CDR3 has 15 amino acids. CDR3 coding DNA: TGTGCCGGCATCCCCGGGACCCAAACCTACAATGAGCAGTTCTTC. Translating it yields CAGIPGTQTYNEQFF.

As concerns this clonotype: Lacking the conserved final phenylalanine or tryptophan, this CDR3 likely reflects a read error. Because the CDR3's place on the DNA is in doubt, the DNA is left out and the CDR3 is given as listed by TCRdb. The rearrangement joins TRBV11-2 to TRBJ2-3; TRBD1 reflects the table's D call only, with no check against the DNA. Ends included, the CDR3 has 15 residues. Germline lookup yields CDR1 SGHAT and CDR2 FQNNGV. CDR3 amino acids: CASSPLRGRTDTQYL.

The table lists this clonotype with a count of one. One end of the junction varies from germline; a read error may be responsible. The CDR3 reads CNVEDHATSYEQYF. CDR3 DNA: TGCAACGTTGAAGATCATGCGACCTCCTACGAGCAGTACTTC. The V and J genes are TRBV29-1 and TRBJ2-7; no firm D call. Germline loops: CDR1 SQVTM, CDR2 ANQGSEA. This CDR3 is 14 amino acids long.

V and J are TRBV6-5 and TRBJ1-5; D remains unclear. Germline V CDR1 and CDR2: MNHEY, SVGAGI. This CDR3 comprises 14 residues. CDR3 sequence (DNA): TGTGTCTCCTCCCCCGTGCAAATCAATCAGCCCCAGCATTTT. It encodes CVSSPVQINQPQHF.

About this clonotype: Lacking the conserved final phenylalanine or tryptophan, this CDR3 likely reflects a read error. The J gene is TRBJ2-7, the V gene TRBV12-3 or TRBV12-4; D tentatively reads TRBD1 or TRBD2 (6 bases each). This CDR3 has 14 residues. Trimming stripped 6 bases from V and 3 bases from J, with 15 bases between. The CDR3: CASSPAGGDYEQYL. DNA of the CDR3: TGTGCCAGCAGCCCGGCCGGGGGCGACTACGAGCAGTACCTC.

The rearrangement uses TRBV29-1 and TRBJ2-7; 7 bases agree with TRBD2. Germline loops: CDR1 SQVTM, CDR2 ANQGSEA. V trimming: 5 bases; J trimming: 3 bases; junction bases outside the gene matches: 13. The CDR3 is 15 residues long. CDR3 in DNA: TGCAGCGTTCTTGTCACTAAGGGAGGGAGCTACGAGCAGTACTTC. It is translated as CSVLVTKGGSYEQYF.

For this clonotype: A much larger clone differs from this one at a single base, so this may be a read error. V gene TRBV5-1 combines with J gene TRBJ2-3; 7 nucleotides agree with TRBD1. Germline V gene sequence: CDR1 SGHRS, CDR2 YFSETQ. The CDR3 has 14 residues. The CDR3: CTSSILPGQGAQYF. CDR3 sequence (DNA): TGCACCAGCAGCATACTTCCGGGCCAGGGGGCGCAGTATTTT.

This clonotype appeared once. The junction departs from the called germline gene at one end, perhaps through a read error. J is TRBJ2-3 and V is TRBV29-1; TRBD2 agrees at 8 bases. The CDR3 spans 14 residues. The germline CDR1 and CDR2 sequences are SQVTM and ANQGSEA. This CDR3 is CRVGAVGAGDTQYF. The DNA of the CDR3 is TGCAGGGTTGGAGCGGTGGGAGCGGGAGATACGCAATATTTT.

With respect to this clonotype: The junction and the germline gene differ at one end; a read error may be behind it. The chain links TRBV5-1 to TRBJ1-1, with D uncertain. Per germline, CDR1 SGHRS and CDR2 YFSETQ. CDR3 size: 14 residues. The CDR3 loop is CASSLGPANTEALF. CDR3 DNA: TGCGCCAGCAGCTTGGGTCCAGCGAACACTGAAGCTCTCTTT.

As concerns this clonotype: At one boundary the junction diverges from the germline segment, which might be a read error. The J gene is TRBJ2-1, the V gene TRBV11-2, with 9 bases lining up with TRBD2. Germline loops: CDR1 SGHAT, CDR2 FQNNGV. The CDR3 extends over 14 amino acids. In DNA, the CDR3 is TGTACCAGCAGCCCCACGGGACTAGCTTCGCTTCGGGTCTTC. Translation gives CTSSPTGLASLRVF.

This clonotype appeared once. This clone may be a read error of a much larger clone one base away. This chain joins TRBV6-6 and TRBJ2-5; 9 nucleotides agree with TRBD1. Germline V lookup: CDR1 MNHNY, CDR2 SVGAGI (reference sequence). CDR3 size: 12 residues. The CDR3 DNA reads as TGTACCAGCACAGGGGGCTTGGAGACCCAGTACTTC. This sequence encodes CTSTGGLETQYF.